The 8 T cell receptor beta chains in this list originate from one sample, sequenced in a study of spatial heterogeneity in lung cancer. TCRdb processed the 5' RACE reads anew with MiXCR; each CDR3 protein has one entry. The table has 50,000 to 60,000 distinct CDR3 sequences, around 6.7% seen once; the top ten hold around 33%. Time point meaning: blood at routine non-recurrence follow-up after resection. Frozen PBMC, nontumor lung or tumor provided whole RNA, which was sequenced unsorted. The sample here was PBMCs, taken at follow-up. These TCRs come from a female donor with early-stage non-small cell lung cancer.

This clonotype was detected only a few times. The chain carries TRBV20-1 and TRBJ1-2; 9 bases are shared with TRBD1. V lost 6 bases, J lost 4 bases, and 6 bases stayed unmatched. The CDR3 sequence is 13 residues long. Per germline, CDR1 DFQATT and CDR2 SNEGSKA (reference sequence). DNA for the CDR3: TGCAGTGCCGAACCGGGACAGGGCTATGGCTACACCTTC. Protein: CSAEPGQGYGYTF.

This clonotype was seen repeatedly, ten times or more. The rearrangement joins TRBV4-1 to TRBJ1-1; perhaps TRBD1 as D (6 bases). CDR3 size: 15 residues. Trimming cost V 8 bases and J 2 bases, with 18 bases left between them. The germline CDR1 and CDR2 sequences are MGHRA and YSYEKL. The CDR3 is CASEAGGGGNTEAFF. The DNA of the CDR3 is TGCGCCAGCGAGGCGGGGGGAGGGGGAAACACTGAAGCTTTCTTT.

Only a few counts were recorded for this clonotype. The rearrangement links TRBV7-9 to TRBJ1-1; a possible D gene is TRBD1 (5 bases). The V end lost 1 base, the J end lost 9 bases, and 18 bases lay between the germline ends. The CDR3 totals 15 residues. Germline lookup yields CDR1 SEHNR and CDR2 FQNEAQ (reference sequence). DNA for the CDR3: TGTGCCAGCAGCTTAGGATGGGGCGGGCCCCGGAAAGCTTTCTTT. Translation: CASSLGWGGPRKAFF.

There are many counts of this clonotype. The chain combines TRBV6-5 with TRBJ2-7, with 8 bases fitting TRBD2. This CDR3 region has 14 residues. Germline CDR1 reads MNHEY; CDR2 reads SVGAGI. The V and J ends lost 4 bases and 4 bases, in that order; junction bases with no gene match: 6. Here the CDR3 reads CASSFRGGRYEQYF. Written as DNA, the CDR3 is TGTGCCAGCAGTTTTCGGGGGGGCCGTTACGAGCAGTACTTC.

This clonotype was detected many times. V and J are TRBV5-1 and TRBJ1-2; the D gene is possibly TRBD1 (6 bases). The CDR3 is 14 amino acids. The V end lost 4 bases, the J end lost 3 bases, and 13 bases lay between the germline ends. Per germline, CDR1 SGHRS and CDR2 YFSETQ. CDR3 bases: TGCGCCAGCAGCAACCACAGGGATCACTATGGCTACACCTTC. Encoded protein: CASSNHRDHYGYTF.

In this sample, this clonotype turned up many times. This rearrangement joins TRBV7-2 to TRBJ1-6; D call uncertain. Germline V gene sequence: CDR1 SGHTA, CDR2 FQGNSA. Trimming left V 5 bases short and J 8 bases short, with 10 bases between. The length of the CDR3 is 13 residues. Here the CDR3 DNA reads TGTGCCAGCAGCGTCCAGGCTCATTCACCCCTCCACTTT. Protein: CASSVQAHSPLHF.

The chain recombines TRBV12-3 or TRBV12-4 with TRBJ1-5, with D tentatively TRBD1 (6 bases). The V gene lost 5 bases and the J gene lost 0 bases, with 14 bases spanning the gap. CDR3 length: 16 amino acids. The CDR3 is CASSPQTGYSNQPQHF. CDR3 sequence (DNA): TGTGCCAGCAGTCCGCAGACAGGCTATAGCAATCAGCCCCAGCATTTT.

The chain has TRBV11-2 and TRBJ2-3; tentative D call: TRBD2 (6 bases). The CDR3 length is 15 residues. The V and J ends lost 5 bases and 0 bases respectively, with 12 bases between them. CDR1 SGHAT and CDR2 FQNNGV come from the germline V gene. CDR3 DNA sequence: TGTGCCAGCAGCCCGGTAGGGACTAGCACAGATACGCAGTATTTT. Protein product: CASSPVGTSTDTQYF.